This TCR beta chain was sequenced in a study of Graves' ophthalmopathy and Graves' hyperthyroidism. Broader study findings: Most thyroid clonotypes with frequency above 0.001 were detected in blood too.

None of the included patients had other autoimmune diseases, uncontrolled infections, pregnancy or lactation, as these led to exclusion. Orbital computed tomography and thyroid ultrasound, along with TRAb, serum thyroxine and clinical symptoms, underpinned diagnosis. The authors amplified TCR beta CDR3 regions from RNA transcripts. Second-round multiplex PCR followed a first-round RT-PCR using HTBI primers. TCRdb ran MiXCR on the multiplex PCR reads and lists one entry per CDR3 protein. The sample includes about 740,000 distinct CDR3 sequences, 35% to 50% of them seen just once. The germline V and J ends were trimmed by 5 bases and 5 bases, with 18 bases remaining between them. Germline CDR1 is SEHNR and CDR2 is FQNEAQ (reference sequence). This CDR3 comprises 15 residues. About this clonotype: What it binds is unknown.

The chain links TRBV7-9 to TRBJ1-2; tentatively, D is TRBD1 (5 bases). The sequenced sample consisted of peripheral blood. The clonotype comes from an adult man with Graves' ophthalmopathy. CDR3 region: CASSPRDRPGYGYTF. The CDR3 DNA reads as TGTGCCAGCAGCCCTCGGGACCGACCCGGGTATGGCTACACCTTC.